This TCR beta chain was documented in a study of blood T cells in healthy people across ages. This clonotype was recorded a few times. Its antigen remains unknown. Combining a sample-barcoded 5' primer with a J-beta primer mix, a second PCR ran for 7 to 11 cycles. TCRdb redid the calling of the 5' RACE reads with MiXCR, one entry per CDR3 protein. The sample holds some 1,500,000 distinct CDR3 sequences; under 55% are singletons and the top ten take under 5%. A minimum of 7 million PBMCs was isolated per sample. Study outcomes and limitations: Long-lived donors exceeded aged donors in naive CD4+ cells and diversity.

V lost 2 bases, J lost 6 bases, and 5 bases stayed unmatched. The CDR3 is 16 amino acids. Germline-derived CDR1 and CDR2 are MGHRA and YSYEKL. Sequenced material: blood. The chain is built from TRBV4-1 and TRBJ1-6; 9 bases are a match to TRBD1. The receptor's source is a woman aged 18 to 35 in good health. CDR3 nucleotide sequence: TGCGCCAGCAGCCAACATGGGACAGGGACTAATTCACCCCTCCACTTT. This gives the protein CASSQHGTGTNSPLHF.